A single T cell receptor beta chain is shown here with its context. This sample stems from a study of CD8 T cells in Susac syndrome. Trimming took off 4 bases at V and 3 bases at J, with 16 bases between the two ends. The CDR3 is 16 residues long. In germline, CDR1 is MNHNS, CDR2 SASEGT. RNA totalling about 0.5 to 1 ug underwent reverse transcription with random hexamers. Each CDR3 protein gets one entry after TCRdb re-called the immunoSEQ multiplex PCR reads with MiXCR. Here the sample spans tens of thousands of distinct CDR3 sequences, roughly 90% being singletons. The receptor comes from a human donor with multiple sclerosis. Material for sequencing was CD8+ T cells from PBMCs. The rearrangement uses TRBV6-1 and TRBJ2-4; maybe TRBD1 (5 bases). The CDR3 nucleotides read TGTGCCAGCAGTGCGAGGATAGGGGCGGTCAAAAACATTCAGTACTTC. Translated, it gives CASSARIGAVKNIQYF.